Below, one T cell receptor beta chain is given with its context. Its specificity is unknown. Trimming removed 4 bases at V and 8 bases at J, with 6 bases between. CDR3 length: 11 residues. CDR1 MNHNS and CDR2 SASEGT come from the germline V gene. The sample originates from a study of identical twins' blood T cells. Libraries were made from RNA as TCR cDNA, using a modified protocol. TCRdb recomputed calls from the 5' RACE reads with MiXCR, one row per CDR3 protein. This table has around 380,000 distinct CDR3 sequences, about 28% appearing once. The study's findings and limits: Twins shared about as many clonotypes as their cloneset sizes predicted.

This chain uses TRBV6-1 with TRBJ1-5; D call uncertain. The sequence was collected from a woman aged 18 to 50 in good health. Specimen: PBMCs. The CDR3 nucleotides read TGTGCCAGCAGTGTCAGTAAGCCCCAGCATTTT. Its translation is CASSVSKPQHF.